The 28 T cell receptor beta chains below were found in one sample sequenced in a study of Ad26.COV2.S vaccination and SARS-CoV-2 variants. Treatment defined: roughly 18 received Ad26.COV2.S at low or high dose, single or two shots; 5 received placebo; per-sample allocation not given. Each sample was drawn 63 days after the first injection (of vaccine or placebo). Measured with immunoSEQ multiplex PCR; TCRdb has only the in-frame clones, and not every one. The table has about 420,000 clones, roughly 90% seen once. This material consisted of peripheral blood, taken in a trial of Ad26.COV2.S vaccine versus placebo. The receptors here all came from a person aged 18 to 59 who received the Ad26.COV2.S COVID-19 vaccine or a placebo.

The genes are TRBV5-4 and TRBJ2-1, with D possibly matching TRBD2 (6 bases). The V gene lost 5 bases and the J gene lost 4 bases, with 16 bases spanning the gap. From germline, CDR1 is SGHNT and CDR2 YYREEE (reference sequence). This CDR3 comprises 15 residues. The DNA for the CDR3 is TGTGCCAGCAGATCCCCCGGGACTCTTTACAATGAGCAGTTCTTC. Translated: CASRSPGTLYNEQFF.

This clone was counted once. The J gene is TRBJ1-1, the V gene TRBV23-1, with D perhaps matching TRBD1 (6 bases). TRBV23-1 has ORF status, its function being uncertain. V lost 4 bases and J lost 1, with 16 bases in between. The CDR3 length is 16 residues. The CDR3 sequence is CASSPKIRDKNTEAFF. The DNA for the CDR3 is TGCGCCAGCAGTCCTAAGATCCGGGACAAGAACACTGAAGCTTTCTTT.

In DNA, the CDR3 is TGTGCCAGCAGTTTGCACCGACCTTATGGCTACACCTTC. It encodes CASSLHRPYGYTF. The chain is built from TRBV28 and TRBJ1-2; D unclear. V was clipped by 3 bases and J by 5 bases, with 10 bases between them. CDR3 length: 13 residues. Germline V gene sequence: CDR1 MDHEN, CDR2 SYDVKM.

The V gene is TRBV29-1, the J gene TRBJ1-2; D may be TRBD1 (6 bases). Trimming took 7 bases from V and 8 from J, leaving 29 bases between them. Germline values: CDR1 SQVTM, CDR2 ANQGSEA. The CDR3 runs to 16 residues. The CDR3, as DNA: TGCAGCGGTGACCTTCACCGGGACGGGGGCTCTGTAGGCTACACCTTC. As protein: CSGDLHRDGGSVGYTF.

CDR3 protein: CASSPRREEQFF. CDR3 coding DNA: TGTGCCAGCAGTCCTAGGAGGGAAGAGCAGTTCTTC. The rearrangement links TRBV12-3 or TRBV12-4 to TRBJ2-1; perhaps TRBD2 as D (6 bases). V was clipped by 5 bases and J by 10 bases, with 12 bases between them. This CDR3 comprises 12 residues.

This sequence joins TRBV15 and TRBJ1-6; D is ambiguous. CDR1 LNHNV and CDR2 YYDKDF come from the germline V gene (reference sequence). This CDR3 has 15 residues. The V gene lost 0 bases and the J gene lost 10 bases, with 13 bases spanning the gap. The CDR3 sequence: CATSRDRGESSPLHF. The CDR3 coding sequence is TGTGCCACCAGCAGAGATCGGGGTGAAAGCTCACCCCTCCACTTT.

J is TRBJ1-1 and V is TRBV5-1, with TRBD1 matching 7 bases. CDR3 length: 16 amino acids. The V segment lost 0 bases and the J segment 1 base; nucleotides outside the gene matches: 6. The germline V gene encodes CDR1 SGHRS and CDR2 YFSETQ. The CDR3 nucleotides are TGCGCCAGCAGCTTGGTCACAGGGGCGGGGAACACTGAAGCTTTCTTT. It codes for CASSLVTGAGNTEAFF. Filled out from reference TRBV5-1 and TRBJ1-1, the complete variable domain reads KAGVTQTPRYLIKTRGQQVTLSCSPISGHRSVSWYQQTPGQGLQFLFEYFSETQRNKGNFPGRFSGRQFSNSRSEMNVSTLELGDSALYLCASSLVTGAGNTEAFFGQGTRLTVV.

The V and J genes are TRBV25-1 and TRBJ1-6, with D uncertain. The germline V gene encodes CDR1 MGHDK and CDR2 SYGVNS. CDR3 length: 14 amino acids. V lost 7 bases and J 8 bases, leaving 15 bases between the germline ends. The chain's CDR3 is CASKEDKGDSPLHF. Written as DNA, the CDR3 is TGTGCCAGCAAGGAGGATAAGGGCGATTCACCCCTCCACTTT.

CDR3 DNA: TGTGCCAGCAGTTTTCCCGGACAGGGGGGATCCTACGAGCAGTACTTC. This gives the protein CASSFPGQGGSYEQYF. The rearrangement uses TRBV7-9 and TRBJ2-7; 10 bases match TRBD1. The V gene end was trimmed by 6 bases and the J gene end by 1 base; junction bases not matched to a gene: 9. The CDR3 loop spans 16 amino acids. Germline V lookup: CDR1 SEHNR, CDR2 FQNEAQ (reference sequence). Full variable domain (missing parts from reference TRBV7-9 and TRBJ2-7): DTGVSQNPRHKITKRGQNVTFRCDPISEHNRLYWYRQTLGQGPEFLTYFQNEAQLEKSRLLSDRFSAERPKGSFSTLEIQRTEQGDSAMYLCASSFPGQGGSYEQYFGPGTRLTVT.

The chain has TRBV28 and TRBJ2-3; maybe TRBD1 (5 bases). There are 15 residues in the CDR3. The germline V gene has CDR1 MDHEN and CDR2 SYDVKM. Trimming cost V 2 bases and J 3 bases, with 12 bases left between them. The chain's CDR3 is CASSLGQGRTDTQYF. The CDR3, as DNA: TGTGCCAGCAGTTTAGGGCAGGGTAGAACAGATACGCAGTATTTT.

The chain has TRBV10-2 and TRBJ2-1, with 14 bases fitting TRBD2. CDR3 size: 19 residues. CDR1 is WSHSY and CDR2 is SAAADI in the germline V gene. Trimming cost V 0 bases and J 2 bases; bases outside gene matches: 6. As DNA, the CDR3 is TGCGCCAGCAGTGAGTCGTTGACTAGCGGGGGGGTGACCTACAATGAGCAGTTCTTC. It specifies CASSESLTSGGVTYNEQFF.

The gene calls are TRBV11-2 and TRBJ1-2; 8 bases fit TRBD1. The CDR3 contains 16 residues. Germline V gives CDR1 SGHAT, CDR2 FQNNGV. V shed 4 bases and J 5 bases; nucleotides not matched to a gene: 12. The CDR3 reads CASSSPGQGGRYGYTF. Here the CDR3 DNA reads TGTGCCAGCAGCTCCCCCGGACAGGGCGGGCGTTATGGCTACACCTTC.

This clone was seen once. The chain uses TRBV6-5 and TRBJ2-5; D not certain. CDR1 and CDR2 from the germline V gene are MNHEY and SVGAGI. Trimming removed 5 bases from V and 5 bases from J, with 6 bases in between. CDR3 length equals 11 residues. The chain's CDR3 is CASSRAETQYF. The CDR3 nucleotides are TGTGCCAGCAGTCGGGCGGAGACCCAGTACTTC.

J is TRBJ1-1 and V is TRBV5-6; TRBD1 aligns across 7 bases. Trimming at V came to 2 bases and at J to 1 base, leaving 5 bases not matched to a gene. The CDR3 totals 15 residues. CDR1 and CDR2 from the germline V gene are SGHDT and YYEEEE. CDR3 DNA: TGTGCCAGCAGCTTATTACAGGGGACGAACACTGAAGCTTTCTTT. This sequence encodes CASSLLQGTNTEAFF.

This rearrangement joins TRBV7-8 to TRBJ2-3, with 9 nucleotides matching TRBD2. V shed 0 bases, J shed 2 bases, and the junction held 9 bases outside the gene matches. CDR1 SGHVS and CDR2 FQNEAQ come from the germline V gene. This CDR3 spans 18 amino acids. The CDR3: CASSLAFLAGANTDTQYF. CDR3 sequence (DNA): TGTGCCAGCAGCTTAGCGTTTTTAGCGGGGGCGAACACAGATACGCAGTATTTT.

The chain carries TRBV9 and TRBJ2-3; D gene unclear. Germline V gene lookup returns CDR1 SGDLS and CDR2 YYNGEE. The CDR3 is 13 residues long. The ends were cut back, 4 bases at V and 6 bases at J, with 12 bases in the middle. The CDR3 region is CASSPPPHDTQYF. The CDR3 bases are TGTGCCAGCAGCCCCCCGCCCCATGATACGCAGTATTTT.

The rearrangement uses TRBV3-1 (or the pseudogene TRBV3-2) and TRBJ2-1; 10 nucleotides match TRBD2. The CDR3 has 17 amino acids. J was trimmed by 0 bases and V by 1 base; bases with no gene match: 3. Germline CDR1 and CDR2: LGHDT and YNNKEL (reference sequence). The CDR3 nucleotides read TGTGCCAGCAGCCAAGGCGAGCGGGGGGGCTCCTACAATGAGCAGTTCTTC. It is translated as CASSQGERGGSYNEQFF.

V usage is TRBV5-1 and J usage is TRBJ2-7; 10 bases are shared with TRBD1. The trim removed 4 bases at V and 3 bases at J, leaving 10 bases unmatched. Germline V gene data show CDR1 as SGHRS and CDR2 as YFSETQ. The CDR3 sequence is 16 residues long. The CDR3, as DNA: TGCGCCAGCAGCCGTGGGTTGACAGGGGGCGTCTACGAGCAGTACTTC. Its protein product is CASSRGLTGGVYEQYF.

This chain joins TRBV18 and TRBJ1-6; no reliable D call. This CDR3 is built from 13 residues. V gave up 3 bases and J gave up 8 bases, with 8 bases separating them. Germline lookup yields CDR1 KGHSH and CDR2 LQKENI. CDR3 bases: TGTGCCAGCTCACCTGGGCGGGATTCACCCCTCCACTTT. This sequence encodes CASSPGRDSPLHF.

A single count supports this clone. The chain carries TRBV7-6 and TRBJ2-1; tentatively, D is TRBD1 (6 bases). The CDR3 sequence is 18 residues long. Germline CDR1 SGHVS, CDR2 FNYEAQ. The germline V and J ends were trimmed by 3 bases and 2 bases, with 20 bases remaining between them. CDR3 bases: TGTGCCAGCAGCTTGCCGCTGGTGGGGGCCTCTCCCTACAATGAGCAGTTCTTC. Amino acid sequence: CASSLPLVGASPYNEQFF.

The chain is built from TRBV3-1 (or the pseudogene TRBV3-2) and TRBJ2-7, with D perhaps TRBD1 (6 bases). Trimming removed 0 bases at V and 2 bases at J, with 14 bases between. The CDR3 contains 16 residues. Germline assignment: CDR1 LGHDT and CDR2 YNNKEL (reference sequence). The CDR3 DNA reads TGTGCCAGCAGCCAAGATCTCACAGGGACCCCCTACGAGCAGTACTTC. Translated: CASSQDLTGTPYEQYF.

V gene TRBV11-2 combines with J gene TRBJ2-3; D gene uncertain. Germline-derived CDR1 and CDR2 are SGHAT and FQNNGV. Trimming pared 6 bases from V and 6 bases from J, leaving 10 bases between. The CDR3 consists of 12 residues. CDR3 nucleotide sequence: TGTGCCAGCAGTTTGTCAGGTGATACGCAGTATTTT. This gives the protein CASSLSGDTQYF.

CDR3 loop: CASSGPGQDNFLTGELFF. The CDR3 DNA sequence: TGTGCCAGCAGCGGGCCGGGACAGGATAACTTTCTGACCGGGGAGCTGTTTTTT. The chain links TRBV7-9 to TRBJ2-2; TRBD1 agrees at 8 bases. CDR1 and CDR2 from the germline V gene are SEHNR and FQNEAQ (reference sequence). CDR3 length: 18 amino acids. The J segment lost 5 bases and the V segment lost 5 bases, leaving 16 bases of the junction unmatched.

This rearrangement joins TRBV11-2 to TRBJ1-2; D call uncertain. This CDR3 is built from 18 residues. The germline V gene encodes CDR1 SGHAT and CDR2 FQNNGV. Trimming pared 4 bases from V and 1 base from J, leaving 22 bases between. CDR3 sequence reads: CASSSKGGSEELNYGYTF. The CDR3 DNA follows: TGTGCCAGCAGCTCCAAAGGCGGGAGTGAGGAGCTTAACTATGGCTACACCTTC.

CDR3 loop: CASSQRSNYGYTF. CDR3 sequence (DNA): TGTGCCAGCAGCCAGCGGAGTAACTATGGCTACACCTTC. V usage is TRBV3-1 (or the pseudogene TRBV3-2) and J usage is TRBJ1-2; D unclear. The CDR3 spans 13 residues. V was cut by 3 bases and J by 1 base, with 6 bases left in between. Germline V gene lookup returns CDR1 LGHDT and CDR2 YNNKEL (reference sequence).

V usage is TRBV4-1 and J usage is TRBJ2-1; 9 positions agree with TRBD2. The CDR3 spans 17 residues. The V segment lost 3 bases and the J segment 3 bases; nucleotides outside the gene matches: 9. Germline V lookup: CDR1 MGHRA, CDR2 YSYEKL. The CDR3 is CASSQRVVTSGYNEQFF. DNA for the CDR3: TGCGCCAGCAGCCAGCGAGTAGTGACTAGCGGCTACAATGAGCAGTTCTTC.

This chain joins TRBV6-2 or TRBV6-3 and TRBJ2-5; TRBD2 aligns across 11 bases. Germline CDR1 reads MNHEY; CDR2 reads SVGEGT. Trimming cost V 5 bases and J 4 bases; bases outside gene matches: 9. The CDR3 covers 16 residues. CDR3: CASSGPSTSGVETQYF. In DNA, the CDR3 is TGTGCCAGCAGTGGACCCTCGACTAGCGGGGTAGAGACCCAGTACTTC.

This clone came up once. CDR3 DNA: TGTGCCAGCAGTTTAAGGGGGGTGGCTAATGAAAAACTGTTTTTT. This encodes CASSLRGVANEKLFF. This chain links TRBV28 with TRBJ1-4, with a weak D call TRBD1 (6 bases). This CDR3 contains 15 residues. Germline V gene lookup returns CDR1 MDHEN and CDR2 SYDVKM. The V gene lost 2 bases and the J gene lost 3 bases, with 10 bases spanning the gap.